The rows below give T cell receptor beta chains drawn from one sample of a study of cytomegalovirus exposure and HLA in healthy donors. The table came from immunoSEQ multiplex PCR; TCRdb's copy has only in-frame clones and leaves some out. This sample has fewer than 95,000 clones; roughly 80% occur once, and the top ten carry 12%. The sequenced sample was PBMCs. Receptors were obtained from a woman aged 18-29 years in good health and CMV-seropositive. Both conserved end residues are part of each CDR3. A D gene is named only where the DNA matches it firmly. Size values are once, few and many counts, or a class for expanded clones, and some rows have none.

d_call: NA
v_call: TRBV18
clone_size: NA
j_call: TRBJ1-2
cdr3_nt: TGTGCCAGCTCACCACAGGGGCTTGATGGCTACACCTTC
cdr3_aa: CASSPQGLDGYTF

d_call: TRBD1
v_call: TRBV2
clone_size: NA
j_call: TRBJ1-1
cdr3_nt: TGTGCCAGCAGGGGACGAGGGGGCCTGAACACTGAAGCTTTCTTT
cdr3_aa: CASRGRGGLNTEAFF

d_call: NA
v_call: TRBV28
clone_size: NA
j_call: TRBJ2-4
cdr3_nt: TGTGCCAGCAGTCTCTACGTCAAAAATGCTCAGTACTTC
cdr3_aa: CASSLYVKNAQYF

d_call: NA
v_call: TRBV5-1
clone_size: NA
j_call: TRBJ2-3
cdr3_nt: TGCGCCAGCAGCTTGGATCCAGTACGGGGCACAGATACGCAGTATTTT
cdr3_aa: CASSLDPVRGTDTQYF

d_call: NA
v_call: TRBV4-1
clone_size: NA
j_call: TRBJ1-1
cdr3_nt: TGCGCCAGCAGCCGAGAGGGTGCGCCAGACTCAGACACTGAAGCTTTCTTT
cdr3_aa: CASSREGAPDSDTEAFF

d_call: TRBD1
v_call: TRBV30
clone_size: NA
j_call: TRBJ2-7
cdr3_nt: TGTGCCTGGAGTGGACAGGGTAACCACGAGCAGTACTTC
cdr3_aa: CAWSGQGNHEQYF

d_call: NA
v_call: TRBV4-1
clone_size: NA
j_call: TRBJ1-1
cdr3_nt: TGCGCCAGCAGTCGAACCTCAGGCACTGAAGCTTTCTTT
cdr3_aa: CASSRTSGTEAFF

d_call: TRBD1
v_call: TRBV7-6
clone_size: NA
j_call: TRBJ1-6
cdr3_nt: TGTGCCAGCAGCTTAGCGGCGGACAGGGAAATACCGAATTCACCCCTCCACTTT
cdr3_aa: CASSLAADREIPNSPLHF

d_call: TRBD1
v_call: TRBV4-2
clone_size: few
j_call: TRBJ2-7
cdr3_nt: TGTGCCAGCAGCCGCTTAGGGGACAGGGGACCCTACGAGCAGTACTTC
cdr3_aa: CASSRLGDRGPYEQYF

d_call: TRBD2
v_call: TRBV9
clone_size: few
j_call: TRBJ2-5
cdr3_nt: TGTGCCAGCAGCGTAGGCCCCCTCGCGGGGGGACGAGAGACCCAGTACTTC
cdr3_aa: CASSVGPLAGGRETQYF

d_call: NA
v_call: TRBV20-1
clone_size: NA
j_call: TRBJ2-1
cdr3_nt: TGCAGCGCCCCCCGGCAGGGGAAGCAGTTCTTC
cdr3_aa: CSAPRQGKQFF

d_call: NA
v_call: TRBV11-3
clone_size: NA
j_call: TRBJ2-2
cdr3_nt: TGTGCCAGCAGCCACAGCGGGGAGCTGTTTTTT
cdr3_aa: CASSHSGELFF

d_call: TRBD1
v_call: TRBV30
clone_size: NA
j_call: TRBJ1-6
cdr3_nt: TGTGCCGGCCGGGACAGGGCCTGGTCACCCCTCCACTTT
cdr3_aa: CAGRDRAWSPLHF

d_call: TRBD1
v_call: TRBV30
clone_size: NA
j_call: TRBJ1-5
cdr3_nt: TGTGCCTGGGCGACAGGGGGTGATCAGCCCCAGCATTTT
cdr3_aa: CAWATGGDQPQHF

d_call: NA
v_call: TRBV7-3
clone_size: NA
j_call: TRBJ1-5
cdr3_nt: TGTGCCAGCAGCCCGGACAGAGATCAGCCCCAGCATTTT
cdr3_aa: CASSPDRDQPQHF

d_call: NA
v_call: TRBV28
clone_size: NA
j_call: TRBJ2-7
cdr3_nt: TGTGCCAGCAGTGCCCCAGGGGGGTCTCAATGGGGGCAGTACTTC
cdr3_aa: CASSAPGGSQWGQYF

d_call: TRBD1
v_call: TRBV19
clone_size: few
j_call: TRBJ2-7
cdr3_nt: TGTGCCAGTAGGATAACCGGGACAGGACCCTACGAGCAGTACTTC
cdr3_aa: CASRITGTGPYEQYF

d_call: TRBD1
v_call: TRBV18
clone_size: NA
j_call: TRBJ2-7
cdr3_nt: TGTGCCAGCTCCCCGGGACAGGGATCTGGCGAGCAGTACTTC
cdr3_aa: CASSPGQGSGEQYF

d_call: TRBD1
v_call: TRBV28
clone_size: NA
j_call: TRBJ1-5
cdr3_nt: TGTGCCAGCAGCCCCTCGGACAGGGGGGGGCCCCAGCATTTT
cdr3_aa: CASSPSDRGGPQHF

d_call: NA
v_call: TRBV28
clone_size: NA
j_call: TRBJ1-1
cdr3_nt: TGTGCCAGCAGTACACCCCATTTCGGGGGCACTGAAGCTTTCTTT
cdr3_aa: CASSTPHFGGTEAFF

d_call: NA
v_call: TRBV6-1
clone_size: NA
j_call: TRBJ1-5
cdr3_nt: TGTGCCGCGGGGGGGGATCAGCCCCAGCATTTT
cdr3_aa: CAAGGDQPQHF

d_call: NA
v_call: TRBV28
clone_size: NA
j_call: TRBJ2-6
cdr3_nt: TGTGCCAGTGGGACTTCTGGGGCCAACGTCCTGACTTTC
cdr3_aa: CASGTSGANVLTF

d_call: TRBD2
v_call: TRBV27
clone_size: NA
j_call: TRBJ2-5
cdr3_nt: TGTGCCAGCAGTTTACTAGCGGGGGTTTTGGAGACCCAGTACTTC
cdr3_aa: CASSLLAGVLETQYF

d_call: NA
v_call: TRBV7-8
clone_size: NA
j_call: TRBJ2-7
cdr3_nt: TGTGCCAGCACCTTGACAGAGATCGCCTACGAGCAGTACTTC
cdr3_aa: CASTLTEIAYEQYF